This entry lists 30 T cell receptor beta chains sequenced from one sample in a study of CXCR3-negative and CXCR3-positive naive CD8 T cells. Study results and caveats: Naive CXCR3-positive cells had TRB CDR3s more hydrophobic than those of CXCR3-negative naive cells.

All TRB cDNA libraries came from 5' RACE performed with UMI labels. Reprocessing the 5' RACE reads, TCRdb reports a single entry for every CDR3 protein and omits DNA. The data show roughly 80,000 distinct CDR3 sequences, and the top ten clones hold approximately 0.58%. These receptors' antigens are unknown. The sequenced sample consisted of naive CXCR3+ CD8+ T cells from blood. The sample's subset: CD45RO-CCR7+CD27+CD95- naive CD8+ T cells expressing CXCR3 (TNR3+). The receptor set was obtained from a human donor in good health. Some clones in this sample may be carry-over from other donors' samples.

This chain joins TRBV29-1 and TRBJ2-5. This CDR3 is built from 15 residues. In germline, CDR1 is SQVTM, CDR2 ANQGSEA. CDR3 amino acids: CSVDRLTGNQETQYF.

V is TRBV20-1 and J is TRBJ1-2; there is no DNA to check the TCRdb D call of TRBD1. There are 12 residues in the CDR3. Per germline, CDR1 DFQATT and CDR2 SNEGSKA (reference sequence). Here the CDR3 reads CRAMATGYGYTF.

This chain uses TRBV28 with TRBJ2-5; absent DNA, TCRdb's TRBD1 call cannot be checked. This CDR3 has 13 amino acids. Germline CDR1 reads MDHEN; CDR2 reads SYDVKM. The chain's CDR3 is CASSLQGWETQYF.

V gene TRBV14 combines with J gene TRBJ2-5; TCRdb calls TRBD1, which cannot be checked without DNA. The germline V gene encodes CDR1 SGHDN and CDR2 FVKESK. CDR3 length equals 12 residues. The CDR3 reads CASGNREETQYF.

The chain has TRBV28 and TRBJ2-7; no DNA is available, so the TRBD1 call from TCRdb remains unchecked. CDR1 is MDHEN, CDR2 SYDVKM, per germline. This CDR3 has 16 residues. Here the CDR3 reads CASSLEGQGHQWEQYF. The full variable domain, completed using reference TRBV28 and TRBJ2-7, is DVKVTQSSRYLVKRTGEKVFLECVQDMDHENMFWYRQDPGLGLRLIYFSYDVKMKEKGDIPEGYSVSREKKERFSLILESASTNQTSMYLCASSLEGQGHQWEQYFGPGTRLTVT.

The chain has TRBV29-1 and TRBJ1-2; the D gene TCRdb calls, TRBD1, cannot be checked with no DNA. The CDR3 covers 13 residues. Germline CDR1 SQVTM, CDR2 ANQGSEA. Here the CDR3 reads CSVDTGVSWGYTF.

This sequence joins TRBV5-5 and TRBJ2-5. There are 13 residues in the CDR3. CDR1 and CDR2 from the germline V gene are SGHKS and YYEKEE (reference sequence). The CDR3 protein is CASSWDVQETQYF. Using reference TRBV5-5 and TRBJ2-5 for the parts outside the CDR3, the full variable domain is DAGVTQSPTHLIKTRGQQVTLRCSPISGHKSVSWYQQVLGQGPQFIFQYYEKEERGRGNFPDRFSARQFPNYSSELNVNALLLGDSALYLCASSWDVQETQYFGPGTRLLVL.

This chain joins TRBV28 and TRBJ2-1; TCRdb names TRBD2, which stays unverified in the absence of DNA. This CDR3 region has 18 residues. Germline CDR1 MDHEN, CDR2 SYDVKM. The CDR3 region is CASSLIRASGGRGNEQFF.

The CDR3 protein is CASSSQLGGETQYF. This sequence joins TRBV4-1 and TRBJ2-5; the TRBD2 assignment by TCRdb is unverifiable without DNA. This CDR3 region has 14 residues. Germline V lookup: CDR1 MGHRA, CDR2 YSYEKL.

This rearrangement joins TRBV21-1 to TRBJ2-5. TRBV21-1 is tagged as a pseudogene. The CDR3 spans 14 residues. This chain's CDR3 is CASSNSVLKWTQYF.

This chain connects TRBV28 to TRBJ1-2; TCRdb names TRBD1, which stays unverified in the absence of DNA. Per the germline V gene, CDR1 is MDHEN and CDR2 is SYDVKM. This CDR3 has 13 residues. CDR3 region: CASSSQGAPGYTF.

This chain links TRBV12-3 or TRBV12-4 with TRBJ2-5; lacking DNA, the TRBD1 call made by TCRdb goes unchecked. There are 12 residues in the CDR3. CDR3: CASSDREETQYF.

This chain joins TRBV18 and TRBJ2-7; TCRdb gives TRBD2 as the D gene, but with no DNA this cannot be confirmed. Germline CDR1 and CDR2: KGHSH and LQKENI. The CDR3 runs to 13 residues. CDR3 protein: CASSPSLADEQYF.

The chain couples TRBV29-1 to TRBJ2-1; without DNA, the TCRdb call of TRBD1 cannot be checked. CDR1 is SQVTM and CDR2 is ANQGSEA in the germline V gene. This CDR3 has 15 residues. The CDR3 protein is CSVEEGSTGGNEQFF.

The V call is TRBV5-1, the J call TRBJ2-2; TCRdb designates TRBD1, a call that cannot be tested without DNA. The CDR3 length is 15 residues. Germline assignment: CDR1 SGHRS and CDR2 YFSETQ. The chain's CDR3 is CASSLGDLDTGELFF.

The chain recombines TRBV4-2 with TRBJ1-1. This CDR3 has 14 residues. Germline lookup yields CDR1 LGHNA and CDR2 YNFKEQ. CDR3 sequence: CASSQERLITEAFF.

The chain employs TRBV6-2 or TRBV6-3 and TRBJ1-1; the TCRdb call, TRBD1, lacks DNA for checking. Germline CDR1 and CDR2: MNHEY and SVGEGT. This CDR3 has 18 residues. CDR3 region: CASSYSLQGSDLNTEAFF.

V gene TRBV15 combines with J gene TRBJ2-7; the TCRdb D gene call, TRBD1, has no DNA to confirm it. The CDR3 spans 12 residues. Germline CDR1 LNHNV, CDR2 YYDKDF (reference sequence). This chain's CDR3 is CATRETGDEQYF.

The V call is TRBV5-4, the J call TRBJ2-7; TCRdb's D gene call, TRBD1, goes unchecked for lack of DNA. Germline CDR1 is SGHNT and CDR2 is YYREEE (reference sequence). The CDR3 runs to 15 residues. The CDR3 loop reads CASSPDRASLYEQYF.

The CDR3 spells CASSPMWGERNEQFF. This chain joins TRBV28 and TRBJ2-1; the D call from TCRdb, TRBD1, cannot be confirmed without DNA. From germline, CDR1 is MDHEN and CDR2 SYDVKM. The CDR3 is 15 amino acids.

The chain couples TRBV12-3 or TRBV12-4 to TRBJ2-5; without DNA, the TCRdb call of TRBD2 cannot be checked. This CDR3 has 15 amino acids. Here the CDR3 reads CASSFEYSRGETQYF.

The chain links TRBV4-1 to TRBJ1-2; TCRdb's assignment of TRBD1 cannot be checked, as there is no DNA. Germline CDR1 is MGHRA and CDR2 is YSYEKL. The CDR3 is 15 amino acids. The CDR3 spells CASSQEAGANYGYTF.

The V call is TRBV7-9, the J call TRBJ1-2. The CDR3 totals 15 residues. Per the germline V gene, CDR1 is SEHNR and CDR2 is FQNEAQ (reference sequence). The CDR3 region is CASSSTDLYNYGYTF.

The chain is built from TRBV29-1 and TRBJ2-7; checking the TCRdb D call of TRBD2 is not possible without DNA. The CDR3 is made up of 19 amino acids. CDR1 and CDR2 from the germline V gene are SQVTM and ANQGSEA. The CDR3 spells CSVVWGRWGLAGVHYEQYF.

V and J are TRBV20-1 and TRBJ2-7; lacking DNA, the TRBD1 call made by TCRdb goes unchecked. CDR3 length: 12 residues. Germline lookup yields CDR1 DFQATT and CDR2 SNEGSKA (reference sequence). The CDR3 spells CSAPGTLYEQYF.

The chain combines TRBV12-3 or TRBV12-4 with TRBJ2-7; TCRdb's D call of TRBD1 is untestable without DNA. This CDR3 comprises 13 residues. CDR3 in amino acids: CASSLGRGIEQYF.

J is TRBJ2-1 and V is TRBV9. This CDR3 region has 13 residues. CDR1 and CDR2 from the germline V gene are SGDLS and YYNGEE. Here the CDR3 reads CANSQADGDEQFF.

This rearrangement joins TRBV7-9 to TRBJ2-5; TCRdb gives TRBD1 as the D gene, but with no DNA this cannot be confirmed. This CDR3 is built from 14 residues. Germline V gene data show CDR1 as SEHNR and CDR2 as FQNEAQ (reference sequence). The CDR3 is CASSSDRERETQYF. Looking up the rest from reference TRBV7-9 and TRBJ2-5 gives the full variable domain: DTGVSQNPRHKITKRGQNVTFRCDPISEHNRLYWYRQTLGQGPEFLTYFQNEAQLEKSRLLSDRFSAERPKGSFSTLEIQRTEQGDSAMYLCASSSDRERETQYFGPGTRLLVL.

The CDR3 here is CASSLFGETYEQYF. This sequence joins TRBV28 and TRBJ2-7. The CDR3 is 14 residues long. Per germline, CDR1 MDHEN and CDR2 SYDVKM.

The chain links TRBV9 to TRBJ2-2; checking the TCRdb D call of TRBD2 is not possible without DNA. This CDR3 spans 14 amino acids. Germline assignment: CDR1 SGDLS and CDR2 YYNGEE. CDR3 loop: CASSPPGVYGELFF.